The next 6 T cell receptor beta chains were all read from a single sample in a study of shared clonotypes between healthy human individuals (TCRdb year 2020). The library was prepared using the immunoSEQ multiplex PCR assay. This immuneACCESS table, as held by TCRdb, lists in-frame sequences with V and J called but not all clones. Of the missing ones, under half trace to an unresolved V gene in checked studies; the others have no known cause. The sample yields 950,000 to 1,300,000 clones; approximately 72% were counted once. The ten largest clones add up to approximately 1.5% of the sample. The sample was memory CD4+ T cells sorted from blood. This specimen's cell subset or site label, per the study, means: CD45RA-negative fraction. The receptor set was obtained from a young man in good health.

The chain combines TRBV6-1 with TRBJ2-1, with a possible D match to TRBD2 (5 bases). This CDR3 spans 15 amino acids. Germline V gene lookup returns CDR1 MNHNS and CDR2 SASEGT. The germline V and J ends were trimmed by 3 bases and 4 bases, with 13 bases remaining between them. In DNA form, the CDR3 reads TGTGCCAGCAGTGAGAGGATCGGGGATTACAATGAGCAGTTCTTC. It encodes CASSERIGDYNEQFF.

This chain uses TRBV5-1 with TRBJ2-3, with 8 bases aligning to TRBD1. This CDR3 has 16 amino acids. Germline loops: CDR1 SGHRS, CDR2 YFSETQ. J gave up 1 base and V 3 bases, and 7 bases lay outside the gene matches. CDR3 nucleotides: TGCGCCAGCAGCTCAGTGGCGGGACAGGGCACAGATACGCAGTATTTT. Its translation: CASSSVAGQGTDTQYF. Drawing the rest from reference TRBV5-1 and TRBJ2-3, the complete variable domain is KAGVTQTPRYLIKTRGQQVTLSCSPISGHRSVSWYQQTPGQGLQFLFEYFSETQRNKGNFPGRFSGRQFSNSRSEMNVSTLELGDSALYLCASSSVAGQGTDTQYFGPGTRLTVL.

The chain is built from TRBV2 and TRBJ2-2; tentatively, D is TRBD2 (6 bases). Germline V gene data show CDR1 as SNHLY and CDR2 as FYNNEI. The CDR3 runs 15 residues. V was clipped by 6 bases and J by 2 bases, with 13 bases between them. CDR3 sequence: CASRPRGTNTGELFF. The CDR3 nucleotides read TGTGCCAGCAGACCCCGGGGGACCAACACCGGGGAGCTGTTTTTT. Looking up the rest from reference TRBV2 and TRBJ2-2 gives the full variable domain: EPEVTQTPSHQVTQMGQEVILRCVPISNHLYFYWYRQILGQKVEFLVSFYNNEISEKSEIFDDQFSVERPDGSNFTLKIRSTKLEDSAMYFCASRPRGTNTGELFFGEGSRLTVL.

V gene TRBV19 combines with J gene TRBJ1-5; a possible D gene is TRBD1 (5 bases). Per the germline V gene, CDR1 is LNHDA and CDR2 is SQIVND (reference sequence). The V gene lost 5 bases and the J gene lost 1 base, with 12 bases spanning the gap. The CDR3 is 15 amino acids. CDR3 loop: CASSSGPQSNQPQHF. The DNA of the CDR3 is TGTGCCAGTAGTTCGGGGCCACAAAGCAATCAGCCCCAGCATTTT.

The chain combines TRBV2 with TRBJ1-1; D remains ambiguous. The CDR3 spans 15 residues. Trimming removed 6 bases at V and 0 bases at J, with 14 bases between. Germline V CDR1 and CDR2: SNHLY, FYNNEI. The CDR3 coding sequence is TGTGCCAGCAGGGTTCGGACTGAGGTGAACACTGAAGCTTTCTTT. This sequence encodes CASRVRTEVNTEAFF.

This chain joins TRBV10-2 and TRBJ2-3; D may be TRBD2 (5 bases). This CDR3 has 18 residues. Germline CDR1 and CDR2: WSHSY and SAAADI. Trimming shortened V by 5 bases and J by 1 base, and 22 bases separated the two germline ends. This CDR3 is CASSRHHEGFFGTDTQYF. The CDR3 DNA follows: TGCGCCAGCAGTCGACACCACGAGGGATTTTTTGGCACAGATACGCAGTATTTT.